This T cell receptor beta chain was recorded in a study of T cells expressing NK-cell markers. On the study more broadly: Sequenced donors, eight in total, included seven who were HCMV-seropositive and one who was seronegative. Findings and limits, study-wide: There remained a lack of clarity about HCMV specificity of expanded NKG2C+ T cell clones. Among a few donors, these clonotypes also ranked first in the CD3+CD56-NKG2C+ fraction.

About this clonotype: Its antigen remains unidentified.

CDR1 and CDR2 from the germline V gene are SGHKS and YYEKEE (reference sequence). The length of the CDR3 is 16 residues. Generation of TCR beta cDNA was performed by 5'RACE template switching incorporating UMIs. TCRdb reanalyzed the 5' RACE reads and collapses them to one entry per CDR3 protein, without DNA. The data include about 460,000 distinct CDR3 sequences; the top ten clones carry 1.4% to 1.5%. Sequencing input: blood T cells: a sorted CD56 or NKG2C T cell subset, CD4+ or CD8+ T cells, or bulk PBMC T cells (not recorded which). The chain couples TRBV5-5 to TRBJ2-1; TCRdb outputs TRBD2, but without DNA this stays unchecked. This TCR was sampled from a woman aged 45-60 years in good health. This chain's CDR3 is CASSLVVLAGGNGQFF.